The 22 T cell receptor beta chains listed next were all sequenced from one sample in a study of read filtering for tumor transcriptome and immune sequencing. The library was built from around 380 ng RNA with molecular barcoded adaptors for alpha/delta and beta/gamma chains. MiXCR was run by TCRdb on the reads, yielding one entry per CDR3 protein. Of about 40,000 distinct CDR3 sequences in the sample, about an eighth were seen once. The specimen sequenced was a population of CD138-negative cells sorted from bone marrow. The source of these receptors is a donor aged 40 or older with multiple myeloma.

Of note for this clonotype: One end of the junction is discordant with germline, which a read error may explain. The chain combines TRBV11-3 with TRBJ1-1, with unresolved D. Germline V gene lookup returns CDR1 SGHNT and CDR2 YENEEA. CDR3 length: 13 residues. The CDR3 here is CANSSEPGTEAFF. Written as DNA, the CDR3 is TGTGCCAACAGCTCCGAACCGGGCACTGAAGCTTTCTTT.

In this sample, this clonotype turned up many times. The rearrangement uses TRBV12-3 or TRBV12-4 and TRBJ1-1; perhaps TRBD1 as D (5 bases). The germline V and J ends were trimmed by 5 bases and 3 bases, with 10 bases remaining between them. This CDR3 region has 13 residues. CDR3 protein: CASSVRVHTEAFF. For the CDR3, the DNA is TGTGCCAGCAGTGTCAGGGTTCACACTGAAGCTTTCTTT.

This clonotype was observed at least ten times. The rearrangement links TRBV28 to TRBJ1-1; a possible D gene is TRBD1 (5 bases). The CDR3 runs to 22 residues. The V gene's germline CDR1 is MDHEN and CDR2 SYDVKM. Trimming shortened V by 1 base and J by 0 bases, and 30 bases separated the two germline ends. CDR3 bases: TGTGCCAGCAGTTTATTCCCTCTCCCGGGGCCCAGAGCGTTAACACTGAACACTGAAGCTTTCTTT. Its protein is CASSLFPLPGPRALTLNTEAFF.

Only a few counts were recorded for this clonotype. A much larger clone differs from this one at a single base, so this may be a read error. This chain links TRBV7-9 with TRBJ2-5; D is tentatively TRBD1 or TRBD2 (6 bases each). Germline V gives CDR1 SEHNR, CDR2 FQNEAQ (reference sequence). The V end was cut by 3 bases, the J end by 8 bases, with 16 bases between. The CDR3 consists of 14 residues. The CDR3 is CASSFTSRGRTQYF. Here the CDR3 DNA reads TGTGCCAGCAGCTTCACTAGCAGGGGTCGAACCCAGTACTTC.

This clonotype was picked up many times. J is TRBJ2-1 and V is TRBV5-4; tentative D call: TRBD1 (5 bases). V was clipped by 4 bases and J by 8 bases, with 13 bases between them. The CDR3 contains 13 residues. Germline V lookup: CDR1 SGHNT, CDR2 YYREEE (reference sequence). CDR3 sequence: CASSPRTFDEQFF. CDR3 sequence (DNA): TGTGCCAGCAGCCCCAGGACATTCGATGAGCAGTTCTTC.

This clonotype was observed at least ten times. The chain carries TRBV30 and TRBJ2-2; possible D gene TRBD2, 5 bases. The CDR3 runs to 13 residues. The germline V and J ends were trimmed by 6 bases and 0 bases, with 8 bases remaining between them. CDR1 GTSNPN and CDR2 SVGIG come from the germline V gene (reference sequence). CDR3 amino acids: CACSRANTGELFF. CDR3 in DNA: TGTGCCTGCTCGAGGGCGAACACCGGGGAGCTGTTTTTT.

As for this clonotype: A much larger clone lies a single base off, so this may be a read error. V and J are TRBV7-2 and TRBJ2-7; perhaps TRBD1 as D (7 bases). This CDR3 spans 14 amino acids. From germline, CDR1 is SGHTA and CDR2 FQGNSA. The CDR3, as DNA: TGTGCCACCAGCCCCCGACAGGGACTGGGTGAGCAGTACTTC. It yields the protein CATSPRQGLGEQYF.

This clonotype was recorded many times. The chain recombines TRBV6-1 with TRBJ1-5; D unclear. The ends were cut back, 4 bases at V and 6 bases at J, with 16 bases in the middle. Germline CDR1 MNHNS, CDR2 SASEGT. The CDR3 length is 15 residues. CDR3 DNA sequence: TGTGCCAGCAGTGCCATTGGGATCCGGGTTCAGCCCCAGCATTTT. It yields the protein CASSAIGIRVQPQHF.

As for this clonotype: This may be a read error, as it is one base from a much larger clone. The genes are TRBV20-1 and TRBJ1-2, with unresolved D. The germline V gene has CDR1 DFQATT and CDR2 SNEGSKA (reference sequence). The CDR3 totals 11 residues. Trimming cost V 4 bases and J 6 bases, with 9 bases left between them. CDR3 DNA: TGCAGTGCTACCTGCCGTAATGGCTACACCTTC. It yields the protein CSATCRNGYTF.

This clonotype has at least ten counts. This chain uses TRBV28 with TRBJ2-4; 9 bases fit TRBD1. Germline V gene lookup returns CDR1 MDHEN and CDR2 SYDVKM. V shed 4 bases and J 14 bases; nucleotides not matched to a gene: 9. The CDR3 totals 13 residues. The CDR3 spells CASSWGGQGRKYF. The CDR3 DNA reads TGTGCCAGCAGTTGGGGCGGACAGGGGCGCAAGTACTTC.

In the case of this clonotype: Because the CDR3 is missing its conserved closing phenylalanine or tryptophan, this is likely a read error. The J gene is TRBJ1-1, the V gene TRBV14; D ambiguous. Germline CDR1 and CDR2: SGHDN and FVKESK. Trimming cost V 4 bases and J 2 bases, with 8 bases left between them. CDR3 length: 13 residues. CDR3: CASSPRGNTEAFS. The CDR3 bases are TGTGCCAGCAGCCCCCGGGGAAACACTGAAGCTTTCTCT.

This clonotype occurred many times. CDR3 nucleotides: TGTGCCAGCAGTGTTGCGGGGGCGCGTGCAGATACGCAGTATTTT. Amino acid sequence: CASSVAGARADTQYF. The chain couples TRBV6-1 to TRBJ2-3, with a tentative D call TRBD2 (7 bases). The CDR3 is 15 residues long. The V gene's germline CDR1 is MNHNS and CDR2 SASEGT. V was trimmed by 4 bases and J by 4 bases, leaving 15 bases between them.

In this sample, this clonotype turned up a few times. This rearrangement joins TRBV5-5 to TRBJ2-7; D is perhaps TRBD1 (5 bases). Germline CDR1 is SGHKS and CDR2 is YYEKEE (reference sequence). The CDR3 sequence is 15 residues long. The ends were cut back, 4 bases at V and 4 bases at J, with 18 bases in the middle. DNA of the CDR3: TGTGCCAGCAGCCAAATGGGGCAGGTAGAGTACGAGCAGTACTTC. Translated, it gives CASSQMGQVEYEQYF.

Ten or more counts support this clonotype. This rearrangement joins TRBV5-1 to TRBJ2-1; the match to TRBD1 covers 10 bases. V lost 4 bases, J lost 7 bases, and 11 bases stayed unmatched. Germline values: CDR1 SGHRS, CDR2 YFSETQ. The CDR3 runs 16 residues. The CDR3 protein is CASSPTGTGARNEQFF. For the CDR3, the DNA is TGCGCCAGCAGCCCCACCGGGACAGGGGCTCGGAATGAGCAGTTCTTC.

This clonotype was counted ten times or more. The chain combines TRBV5-1 with TRBJ2-3; TRBD2 might be the D (6 bases). Trimming shortened V by 3 bases and J by 1 base, and 15 bases separated the two germline ends. The CDR3 runs 16 residues. Germline CDR1 reads SGHRS; CDR2 reads YFSETQ. CDR3 nucleotides: TGCGCCAGCAGCTCTGCGGTGGACTATGGCACAGATACGCAGTATTTT. Its translation: CASSSAVDYGTDTQYF.

Comment on this clonotype: A much larger clone lies one base from this, so it may be a read error. The rearrangement links TRBV5-1 to TRBJ1-6, with no clear D. In germline, CDR1 is SGHRS, CDR2 YFSETQ. The V end was cut by 3 bases, the J end by 10 bases, with 8 bases between. The CDR3 consists of 12 residues. The CDR3 loop reads CASSSDGSPLHF. In DNA, the CDR3 is TGCGCCAGCAGCTCGGATGGATCACCCCTCCACTTT.

This clonotype was seen only a few times. The chain recombines TRBV28 with TRBJ2-1, with D possibly being TRBD2 (5 bases). V lost 5 bases and J lost 5, with 16 bases in between. The CDR3 contains 15 residues. Germline V gives CDR1 MDHEN, CDR2 SYDVKM. The CDR3 nucleotides are TGTGCCAGCAGTCACCTAGGAGGTCCGGACAATGAGCAGTTCTTC. This sequence encodes CASSHLGGPDNEQFF. The entire variable domain, with the rest obtained from reference TRBV28 and TRBJ2-1, is as follows: DVKVTQSSRYLVKRTGEKVFLECVQDMDHENMFWYRQDPGLGLRLIYFSYDVKMKEKGDIPEGYSVSREKKERFSLILESASTNQTSMYLCASSHLGGPDNEQFFGPGTRLTVL.

This clonotype was seen at least ten times. Written as DNA, the CDR3 is TGTGCCAGCAGCTTTTCCCGGGGGGAGCTGTTTTTT. The encoded protein is CASSFSRGELFF. The rearrangement joins TRBV7-8 to TRBJ2-2; D is unresolved. This CDR3 has 12 residues. Germline lookup yields CDR1 SGHVS and CDR2 FQNEAQ. The ends were cut back, 3 bases at V and 8 bases at J, with 7 bases in the middle.

This clonotype was seen a few times. Only one base separates this from a far larger clonotype, so it likely reflects a read error. This sequence joins TRBV6-5 and TRBJ2-1, with a weak D call TRBD2 (6 bases). CDR1 MNHEY and CDR2 SVGAGI come from the germline V gene. The CDR3 is made up of 14 amino acids. V lost 5 bases and J lost 7, with 15 bases in between. CDR3 coding DNA: TGTGCCAGCAGTGGGGAGGACACTTGGAATGAGCAGTTCTTC. Translated, it gives CASSGEDTWNEQFF.

The sample holds many counts of this clonotype. V gene TRBV5-1 combines with J gene TRBJ1-4, with D uncertain. The germline V and J ends were trimmed by 4 bases and 8 bases, with 18 bases remaining between them. The CDR3 consists of 15 residues. Germline CDR1 is SGHRS and CDR2 is YFSETQ. CDR3: CASSHQNPQAEKLFF. CDR3 DNA sequence: TGCGCCAGCAGCCACCAGAATCCCCAGGCCGAAAAACTGTTTTTT.

The sample holds many counts of this clonotype. This chain connects TRBV6-2 or TRBV6-3 to TRBJ2-2, with 7 bases matching TRBD2. This CDR3 comprises 13 residues. With 8 bases clipped from V and 0 bases from J, the junction kept 0 bases outside the gene matches. Looked up from germline, CDR1 is MNHEY and CDR2 is SVGEGT. CDR3 bases: TGTGCCAGCGGGACTACGAACACCGGGGAGCTGTTTTTT. Translated, it gives CASGTTNTGELFF.

Worth noting for this clonotype: Compared with germline, one end of the junction differs, possibly owing to a read error. V and J are TRBV7-2 and TRBJ2-7; D may be TRBD1 (5 bases). CDR1 SGHTA and CDR2 FQGNSA come from the germline V gene. This CDR3 spans 15 amino acids. The CDR3 nucleotides are TGTGCCAGCGGCTTAGTAGGGGAACCCTACTCCGAGCAGTACTTC. Translated, it gives CASGLVGEPYSEQYF.